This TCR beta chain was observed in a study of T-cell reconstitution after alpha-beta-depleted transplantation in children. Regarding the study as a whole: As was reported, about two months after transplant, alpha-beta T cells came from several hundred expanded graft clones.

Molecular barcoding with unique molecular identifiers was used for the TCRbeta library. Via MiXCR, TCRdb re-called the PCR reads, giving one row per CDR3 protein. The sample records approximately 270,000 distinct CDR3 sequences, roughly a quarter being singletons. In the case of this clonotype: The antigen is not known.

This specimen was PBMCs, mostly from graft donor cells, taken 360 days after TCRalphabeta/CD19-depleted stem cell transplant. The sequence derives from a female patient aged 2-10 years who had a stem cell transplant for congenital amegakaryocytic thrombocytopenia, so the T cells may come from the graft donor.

The CDR3 nucleotides read TGTGCCAGCTCACCAGGGATGGACACTGAAGCTTTCTTT. Protein product: CASSPGMDTEAFF. V gene TRBV18 combines with J gene TRBJ1-1; D is uncertain. V was shortened by 2 bases and J by 3 bases, with 7 bases between the two germline ends. The CDR3 sequence is 13 residues long. Germline CDR1 is KGHSH and CDR2 is LQKENI.